Presented here are 21 T cell receptor beta chains from one specimen sequenced in a study of somatic mutations in cytotoxic T cells in rheumatoid arthritis. Sequencing was performed with immunoSEQ multiplex PCR; in TCRdb, only in-frame clones are kept and a portion is missing. The sample contains tens of thousands of clones, 84% of which appear only once. Sequenced: CD8+ T cells sorted from blood. The receptors stem from a man aged 40-50 years in good health.

The rearrangement links TRBV28 to TRBJ1-2; possible D gene TRBD1, 5 bases. There are 15 residues in the CDR3. Germline CDR1 and CDR2: MDHEN and SYDVKM. V shed 7 bases and J shed 5 bases, with 20 bases lying between them. As DNA, the CDR3 is TGTGCCAGCAAGGGGCGCGAGCCCTCGGATTATGGCTACACCTTC. It translates to CASKGREPSDYGYTF.

This clone was seen more than once but under ten times. J is TRBJ2-7 and V is TRBV14; D not resolved. The CDR3 runs 11 residues. The germline gives CDR1 SGHDN, CDR2 FVKESK. Trimming cost V 1 base and J 4 bases, with 2 bases left between them. In DNA form, the CDR3 reads TGTGCCAGCAGCCAAGGATACGAGCAGTACTTC. Residues: CASSQGYEQYF.

This chain connects TRBV13 to TRBJ2-3; 11 bases fit TRBD2. J was trimmed by 6 bases and V by 1 base; bases with no gene match: 9. The CDR3 loop spans 17 amino acids. In germline, CDR1 is PRHDT, CDR2 FYEKMQ (reference sequence). CDR3: CASSLVTSGRRPDTQYF. CDR3 DNA sequence: TGTGCCAGCAGCTTAGTCACTAGCGGGAGACGTCCCGATACGCAGTATTTT.

The chain joins TRBV15 to TRBJ1-1; D is possibly TRBD1 (5 bases). This CDR3 has 13 residues. V lost 8 bases to trimming and J lost 1 base, with 11 bases between them. Per germline, CDR1 LNHNV and CDR2 YYDKDF (reference sequence). CDR3 in DNA: TGTGCCACCGGAGAGCAGGGGAACACTGAAGCTTTCTTT. Its translation: CATGEQGNTEAFF.

The chain couples TRBV2 to TRBJ2-3; TRBD2 is a possible D gene (5 bases). V dropped 8 bases and J dropped 2 bases, with 20 bases sitting between them. This CDR3 comprises 16 residues. Germline loops: CDR1 SNHLY, CDR2 FYNNEI. CDR3 in DNA: TGTGCCAGCCGCGTGGAGGCTAAGTACTTCACAGATACGCAGTATTTT. Residues: CASRVEAKYFTDTQYF. Looking up the rest from reference TRBV2 and TRBJ2-3 gives the full variable domain: EPEVTQTPSHQVTQMGQEVILRCVPISNHLYFYWYRQILGQKVEFLVSFYNNEISEKSEIFDDQFSVERPDGSNFTLKIRSTKLEDSAMYFCASRVEAKYFTDTQYFGPGTRLTVL.

This clone occurred once. One end of the junction is discordant with germline, which a read error may explain. CDR3: CPLRGGGGNQPQHF. In DNA, the CDR3 is TGCCCCCTTAGGGGGGGAGGAGGCAATCAGCCCCAGCATTTT. J is TRBJ1-5 and V is TRBV7-6; possibly TRBD1 for D (6 bases). This CDR3 region has 14 residues. Germline assignment: CDR1 SGHVS and CDR2 FNYEAQ.

The rearrangement links TRBV19 to TRBJ2-1; 11 nucleotides match TRBD2. This CDR3 is 18 amino acids long. The germline gives CDR1 LNHDA, CDR2 SQIVND (reference sequence). V shed 6 bases and J 8 bases; nucleotides not matched to a gene: 18. CDR3 nucleotides: TGTGCCAGTAGGACCGGGACTAGCGGTTCCTCCCTTGGGGATGAGCAGTTCTTC. Translated, it gives CASRTGTSGSSLGDEQFF.

Only one count was recorded for this clone. J is TRBJ1-1 and V is TRBV5-6; TRBD1 might be the D (6 bases). The germline V and J ends were trimmed by 1 base and 5 bases, with 12 bases remaining between them. The CDR3 is made up of 14 amino acids. Germline assignment: CDR1 SGHDT and CDR2 YYEEEE. DNA of the CDR3: TGTGCCAGCAGCTTGTGGGGGGCGCGGACTGAAGCTTTCTTT. Its protein is CASSLWGARTEAFF.

This clone was recorded only once. The rearrangement uses TRBV7-9 and TRBJ2-1, with 7 bases matching TRBD1. V shed 5 bases, J shed 4 bases, and the junction held 11 bases outside the gene matches. The CDR3 sequence is 16 residues long. Germline V gene sequence: CDR1 SEHNR, CDR2 FQNEAQ (reference sequence). The CDR3 here is CASSPRTGTEYNEQFF. CDR3 in DNA: TGTGCCAGCAGCCCCCGGACAGGCACGGAATACAATGAGCAGTTCTTC.

This chain connects TRBV7-9 to TRBJ2-5; TRBD2 might be the D (5 bases). V was shortened by 6 bases and J by 1 base, with 12 bases between the two germline ends. CDR3 length: 14 amino acids. Germline V CDR1 and CDR2: SEHNR, FQNEAQ (reference sequence). The CDR3 region has the DNA TGTGCCAGCAGACCCACTAGTCCCCAAGAGACCCAGTACTTC. As protein: CASRPTSPQETQYF.

This chain connects TRBV11-3 to TRBJ2-7; D tentatively fits TRBD1 or TRBD2 (5 bases each). The CDR3 is 14 amino acids. CDR1 SGHNT and CDR2 YENEEA come from the germline V gene. Trimming pared 5 bases from V and 1 base from J, leaving 12 bases between. The CDR3, as DNA: TGTGCCAGCAGCCAAGGGACCGGATCCTACGAGCAGTACTTC. This codes for CASSQGTGSYEQYF.

The gene calls are TRBV15 and TRBJ2-2; 9 bases map to TRBD2. This CDR3 contains 18 residues. V shed 0 bases and J 3 bases; nucleotides not matched to a gene: 8. Germline CDR1 LNHNV, CDR2 YYDKDF (reference sequence). CDR3 residues: CATSRDQLGGRDTGELFF. The CDR3 nucleotides are TGTGCCACCAGCAGAGATCAATTGGGCGGGAGGGACACCGGGGAGCTGTTTTTT.

The chain carries TRBV27 and TRBJ2-7, with TRBD2 identical over 9 bases. CDR3 length equals 14 residues. CDR1 and CDR2 from the germline V gene are MNHEY and SMNVEV (reference sequence). Trimming took 2 bases from V and 2 from J; bases not matched to a gene: 1. The CDR3 sequence is CASSLGGRAYEQYF. In nucleotides, the CDR3 is TGTGCCAGCAGTTTAGGCGGGAGGGCCTACGAGCAGTACTTC.

This clone was detected only once. The chain uses TRBV7-2 and TRBJ1-1; 9 nucleotides match TRBD1. The CDR3 is 15 residues long. The V gene end was trimmed by 11 bases and the J gene end by 1 base; junction bases not matched to a gene: 11. Germline CDR1 reads SGHTA; CDR2 reads FQGNSA. This CDR3 is CASRDRDTSNTEAFF. CDR3 in DNA: TGTGCCTCCCGGGACAGGGACACGTCGAACACTGAAGCTTTCTTT.

The V call is TRBV5-4, the J call TRBJ1-3, with TRBD1 matching 9 bases. Per germline, CDR1 SGHNT and CDR2 YYREEE (reference sequence). V shed 6 bases, J shed 4 bases, and the junction held 5 bases outside the gene matches. CDR3 length: 14 residues. In nucleotides, the CDR3 is TGTGCCAGCACGGACAGGGGAAGAGGAAACACCATATATTTT. It encodes CASTDRGRGNTIYF.

The chain carries TRBV7-2 and TRBJ2-7; TRBD1 agrees at 10 bases. The J segment lost 7 bases and the V segment lost 5 bases, leaving 11 bases of the junction unmatched. Germline values: CDR1 SGHTA, CDR2 FQGNSA. This CDR3 has 15 residues. CDR3 sequence reads: CASSVGTGVLREQYF. The DNA for the CDR3 is TGTGCCAGCAGCGTCGGGACAGGGGTTTTGAGGGAGCAGTACTTC. Full variable domain (remainder filled in from reference TRBV7-2 and TRBJ2-7): GAGVSQSPSNKVTEKGKDVELRCDPISGHTALYWYRQSLGQGLEFLIYFQGNSAPDKSGLPSDRFSAERTGGSVSTLTIQRTQQEDSAVYLCASSVGTGVLREQYFGPGTRLTVT.

The table lists this clone with a count of one. The chain links TRBV27 to TRBJ2-7; 7 nucleotides agree with TRBD1. The germline CDR1 and CDR2 sequences are MNHEY and SMNVEV (reference sequence). CDR3 length: 13 amino acids. With 6 bases clipped from V and 5 bases from J, the junction kept 7 bases outside the gene matches. The CDR3 protein is CASSVTGDHEQYF. The CDR3 region has the DNA TGTGCCAGCAGCGTTACAGGGGACCACGAGCAGTACTTC.

The chain recombines TRBV27 with TRBJ2-7; maybe TRBD2 (5 bases). The germline gives CDR1 MNHEY, CDR2 SMNVEV (reference sequence). Trimming pared 2 bases from V and 0 bases from J, leaving 11 bases between. The CDR3 loop spans 15 amino acids. The CDR3 DNA sequence: TGTGCCAGCAGTTTAGCGGTTGGGAGCTCCTACGAGCAGTACTTC. Translated, it gives CASSLAVGSSYEQYF.

The chain employs TRBV7-3 and TRBJ2-7; 14 nucleotides agree with TRBD2. V shed 5 bases, J shed 6 bases, and the junction held 3 bases outside the gene matches. The germline CDR1 and CDR2 sequences are SGHTA and FQGTGA. The CDR3 is 14 residues long. CDR3 residues: CASSPGTSGSEQYF. CDR3 in DNA: TGTGCCAGCAGCCCCGGGACTAGCGGGAGCGAGCAGTACTTC.

The V gene is TRBV7-9, the J gene TRBJ1-1, with a possible D match to TRBD1 (5 bases). This CDR3 region has 13 residues. Per germline, CDR1 SEHNR and CDR2 FQNEAQ (reference sequence). Trimming took off 5 bases at V and 5 bases at J, with 12 bases between the two ends. The CDR3 spells CASSPGGGTEAFF. CDR3 in DNA: TGTGCCAGCAGCCCCGGGGGGGGTACTGAAGCTTTCTTT.

This chain connects TRBV14 to TRBJ2-5, with a tentative D call TRBD1 (5 bases). There are 17 residues in the CDR3. The V and J ends lost 0 bases and 7 bases respectively, with 21 bases between them. Germline CDR1 SGHDN, CDR2 FVKESK. CDR3 sequence (DNA): TGTGCCAGCAGCCAAGATACCCCACAGGCGCACCGTTGGACCCAGTACTTC. Encoded protein: CASSQDTPQAHRWTQYF.